What follows are 27 T cell receptor beta chains derived from one specimen sequenced in a study of cytomegalovirus exposure and HLA in healthy donors. The PCR used 60 Vbeta and 13 Jbeta primers. TCRdb's copy holds only in-frame clones and misses some; the assay was immunoSEQ multiplex PCR. In the table there are fewer than 120,000 clones, approximately 80% of which are singletons. The sample comprised PBMCs. These receptors all come from a woman aged 60 to 75 in good health and CMV-seropositive.

The chain recombines TRBV6-5 with TRBJ1-2; no reliable D call. The CDR3 sequence is 12 residues long. The germline V and J ends were trimmed by 2 bases and 7 bases, with 8 bases remaining between them. Germline V CDR1 and CDR2: MNHEY, SVGAGI. CDR3 sequence reads: CASSYEGSGYTF. CDR3 nucleotides: TGTGCCAGCAGTTACGAGGGTAGTGGCTACACCTTC.

The J gene is TRBJ1-2, the V gene TRBV27, with D hard to call. Trimming removed 3 bases from V and 7 bases from J, with 9 bases in between. Germline V gene lookup returns CDR1 MNHEY and CDR2 SMNVEV (reference sequence). CDR3 length: 12 residues. CDR3 residues: CASSLKGLGYTF. In DNA form, the CDR3 reads TGTGCCAGCAGTTTGAAAGGACTTGGCTACACCTTC.

The rearrangement joins TRBV28 to TRBJ1-1; no clear D. Germline CDR1 and CDR2: MDHEN and SYDVKM. The V gene lost 8 bases and the J gene lost 7 bases, with 8 bases spanning the gap. CDR3 length: 10 residues. The CDR3 loop is CASRLREAFF. DNA of the CDR3: TGTGCCAGCCGGTTGCGTGAAGCTTTCTTT.

The V and J genes are TRBV28 and TRBJ2-3; 10 bases align to TRBD2. The CDR3 totals 17 residues. The ends lost 6 bases at V and 5 bases at J; junction bases unmatched: 14. The germline CDR1 and CDR2 sequences are MDHEN and SYDVKM. The CDR3 reads CASSLNRQAGGQDTQYF. The DNA for the CDR3 is TGTGCCAGCAGCTTAAATCGTCAAGCGGGAGGGCAAGATACGCAGTATTTT.

This chain connects TRBV7-9 to TRBJ2-5, with D tentatively TRBD1 (6 bases). The CDR3 extends over 16 amino acids. In germline, CDR1 is SEHNR, CDR2 FQNEAQ (reference sequence). The V and J ends lost 4 bases and 4 bases respectively, with 19 bases between them. CDR3 residues: CASSSKDSPGRETQYF. CDR3 bases: TGTGCCAGCAGCTCGAAGGACAGTCCAGGTCGAGAGACCCAGTACTTC. Based on the CDR3 plus reference TRBV7-9 and TRBJ2-5, the full variable domain is DTGVSQNPRHKITKRGQNVTFRCDPISEHNRLYWYRQTLGQGPEFLTYFQNEAQLEKSRLLSDRFSAERPKGSFSTLEIQRTEQGDSAMYLCASSSKDSPGRETQYFGPGTRLLVL.

The V and J genes are TRBV9 and TRBJ2-7, with 12 bases aligning to TRBD2. CDR3 size: 16 residues. The germline gives CDR1 SGDLS, CDR2 YYNGEE. V lost 3 bases, J lost 7 bases, and 11 bases stayed unmatched. The CDR3 coding sequence is TGTGCCAGCAGCGACCCCGGGACTAGCGGGCCTGGGGAGCAGTACTTC. Translated, it gives CASSDPGTSGPGEQYF.

The rearrangement links TRBV9 to TRBJ2-1; the match to TRBD2 covers 8 bases. Germline CDR1 is SGDLS and CDR2 is YYNGEE. This CDR3 contains 19 residues. V shed 0 bases and J 5 bases; nucleotides not matched to a gene: 16. The CDR3 nucleotides are TGTGCCAGCAGCGTAGGAATCCCTAGCGGACCCGGGGGGGACAATGAGCAGTTCTTC. This encodes CASSVGIPSGPGGDNEQFF.

For the CDR3, the DNA is TGTGCCAGCAGTGGGGTGGTCCCCAGCGATGGCTACACCTTC. It codes for CASSGVVPSDGYTF. The V gene is TRBV6-1, the J gene TRBJ1-2; no reliable D call. The CDR3 covers 14 residues. Deletions cut 4 bases from V and 6 bases from J, with 15 bases between. Per the germline V gene, CDR1 is MNHNS and CDR2 is SASEGT.

This clone was counted a few times. The rearrangement joins TRBV10-3 to TRBJ1-1; no firm D call. Looked up from germline, CDR1 is ENHRY and CDR2 is SYGVKD. This CDR3 has 12 residues. Deletions cut 4 bases from V and 10 bases from J, with 13 bases between. The chain's CDR3 is CAISVVEGAAFF. CDR3 coding DNA: TGTGCCATCAGTGTAGTAGAGGGCGCAGCTTTCTTT.

J is TRBJ1-5 and V is TRBV7-9, with a weak D call TRBD1 (5 bases). The V end lost 1 base, the J end lost 1 base, and 8 bases lay between the germline ends. The CDR3 loop spans 15 amino acids. CDR1 is SEHNR, CDR2 FQNEAQ, per germline (reference sequence). CDR3 in DNA: TGTGCCAGCAGCTTAGACGACAGCAGCAATCAGCCCCAGCATTTT. Protein product: CASSLDDSSNQPQHF.

The V gene is TRBV5-1, the J gene TRBJ1-1, with D uncertain. CDR3 length equals 15 residues. Germline values: CDR1 SGHRS, CDR2 YFSETQ. Trimming took 2 bases from V and 0 from J, leaving 11 bases between them. The CDR3 DNA reads TGCGCCAGCAGCTTTGGGGAGCTTATGAACACTGAAGCTTTCTTT. Its protein is CASSFGELMNTEAFF.

The chain joins TRBV9 to TRBJ1-2, with a tentative D call TRBD1 (5 bases). Trimming pared 0 bases from V and 1 base from J, leaving 10 bases between. Germline lookup yields CDR1 SGDLS and CDR2 YYNGEE. This CDR3 comprises 15 residues. This CDR3 is CASSVAWGGNYGYTF. Written as DNA, the CDR3 is TGTGCCAGCAGCGTAGCTTGGGGGGGTAACTATGGCTACACCTTC.

This clone was detected only once. The rearrangement uses TRBV6-4 and TRBJ2-1; tentative D call: TRBD2 (7 bases). Germline lookup yields CDR1 MRHNA and CDR2 SNTAGT. CDR3 length: 15 amino acids. V lost 4 bases and J 4 bases, leaving 14 bases between the germline ends. The CDR3 DNA reads TGTGCCAGCAGTGCTATGGGGGGGGCGTACAATGAGCAGTTCTTC. Its translation is CASSAMGGAYNEQFF.

The gene calls are TRBV4-2 and TRBJ2-1; the D gene is possibly TRBD2 (6 bases). Germline CDR1 LGHNA, CDR2 YNFKEQ. V gave up 4 bases and J gave up 2 bases, with 18 bases separating them. This CDR3 contains 17 residues. The CDR3 DNA reads TGTGCCAGCAGCCGTACCGGGGGACGGGCCCCCTACAATGAGCAGTTCTTC. It yields the protein CASSRTGGRAPYNEQFF.

The chain has TRBV7-9 and TRBJ1-2, with no clear D. V was cut by 0 bases and J by 3 bases, with 8 bases left in between. Germline loops: CDR1 SEHNR, CDR2 FQNEAQ (reference sequence). The CDR3 consists of 14 residues. The CDR3 DNA is TGTGCCAGCAGCTTAGCGGGCACAGACTATGGCTACACCTTC. As protein: CASSLAGTDYGYTF.

Written as DNA, the CDR3 is TGCGCCAGCAGCCAGGAGGGGGGGCGAGATGAAAAACTGTTTTTT. Protein product: CASSQEGGRDEKLFF. V is TRBV5-1 and J is TRBJ1-4; D possibly corresponds to TRBD1 (6 bases). The CDR3 is made up of 15 amino acids. Trimming cost V 4 bases and J 6 bases, with 16 bases left between them. CDR1 is SGHRS and CDR2 is YFSETQ in the germline V gene.

This rearrangement joins TRBV5-1 to TRBJ1-1, with D perhaps matching TRBD1 (5 bases). This CDR3 comprises 14 residues. Germline V gives CDR1 SGHRS, CDR2 YFSETQ. Trimming took off 4 bases at V and 1 base at J, with 11 bases between the two ends. This chain's CDR3 is CASSQPTGNTEAFF. CDR3 in DNA: TGCGCCAGCAGCCAACCCACAGGGAACACTGAAGCTTTCTTT.

The chain carries TRBV29-1 and TRBJ2-1; D is perhaps TRBD2 (6 bases). V shed 2 bases and J shed 5 bases, with 13 bases lying between them. CDR3 size: 14 residues. Germline V gene lookup returns CDR1 SQVTM and CDR2 ANQGSEA. CDR3 bases: TGCAGCGTTGAATGGCGGGGCAGGGACAATGAGCAGTTCTTC. This codes for CSVEWRGRDNEQFF.

The V call is TRBV7-9, the J call TRBJ2-7; D is possibly TRBD1 (5 bases). The V end lost 5 bases, the J end lost 4 bases, and 18 bases lay between the germline ends. CDR1 and CDR2 from the germline V gene are SEHNR and FQNEAQ (reference sequence). The CDR3 is made up of 15 amino acids. The CDR3 is CASSKRAGLNYEQYF. CDR3 coding DNA: TGTGCCAGCAGCAAAAGGGCAGGGCTCAATTACGAGCAGTACTTC.

The rearrangement links TRBV18 to TRBJ1-1; TRBD1 matches 9 bases. The J segment lost 1 base and the V segment lost 5 bases, leaving 2 bases of the junction unmatched. Germline CDR1 reads KGHSH; CDR2 reads LQKENI. The CDR3 is made up of 14 amino acids. The CDR3 loop is CASSEGQGNTEAFF. CDR3 DNA: TGTGCCAGCTCAGAGGGACAGGGGAACACTGAAGCTTTCTTT.

This clone turned up a few times. This chain links TRBV2 with TRBJ1-1; the match to TRBD1 covers 7 bases. This CDR3 spans 14 amino acids. V shed 6 bases, J shed 1 base, and the junction held 5 bases outside the gene matches. Germline V gene lookup returns CDR1 SNHLY and CDR2 FYNNEI. The DNA of the CDR3 is TGTGCCAGCAGGGAGGGACAGCCGAACACTGAAGCTTTCTTT. It translates to CASREGQPNTEAFF.

The CDR3 sequence: CASRYRIRALNTEAFF. CDR3 bases: TGTGCCAGCAGATACAGGATCAGGGCCCTGAACACTGAAGCTTTCTTT. This chain connects TRBV6-5 to TRBJ1-1; TRBD1 is a possible D gene (5 bases). Looked up from germline, CDR1 is MNHEY and CDR2 is SVGAGI. The ends were cut back, 6 bases at V and 0 bases at J, with 17 bases in the middle. CDR3 length: 16 amino acids.

The chain is built from TRBV4-1 and TRBJ2-1, with 8 positions matching TRBD2. The CDR3 consists of 16 residues. CDR1 and CDR2 from the germline V gene are MGHRA and YSYEKL. V lost 1 base and J lost 4; bases outside the gene matches: 6. The CDR3 reads CASSQALAGFYNEQFF. The DNA of the CDR3 is TGCGCCAGCAGCCAAGCATTAGCGGGATTTTACAATGAGCAGTTCTTC.

This clone was picked up a small number of times. J is TRBJ2-3 and V is TRBV29-1, with D unresolved. Germline V lookup: CDR1 SQVTM, CDR2 ANQGSEA. V dropped 6 bases and J dropped 0 bases, with 4 bases sitting between them. The length of the CDR3 is 11 residues. The CDR3 region has the DNA TGCAGCGTCACTAGCACAGATACGCAGTATTTT. Amino acids: CSVTSTDTQYF.

This CDR3 is CSVVLGTSVYNEQFF. The CDR3 coding sequence is TGCAGCGTTGTGCTCGGGACTAGTGTTTACAATGAGCAGTTCTTC. This chain uses TRBV29-1 with TRBJ2-1, with 8 bases fitting TRBD2. This CDR3 contains 15 residues. V trimming: 4 bases; J trimming: 4 bases; junction bases outside the gene matches: 9. Germline V lookup: CDR1 SQVTM, CDR2 ANQGSEA.

CDR3: CASSTGTSSYEQYF. The CDR3 DNA sequence: TGTGCCAGCAGCACAGGGACCTCCTCCTACGAGCAGTACTTC. The chain links TRBV7-8 to TRBJ2-7, with D tentatively TRBD1 (6 bases). This CDR3 has 14 amino acids. Trimming cost V 5 bases and J 0 bases, with 11 bases left between them. Germline V gene data show CDR1 as SGHVS and CDR2 as FQNEAQ.

The V gene is TRBV19, the J gene TRBJ2-7; possibly TRBD1 for D (6 bases). The CDR3 loop spans 14 amino acids. The V gene lost 0 bases and the J gene lost 2 bases, with 8 bases spanning the gap. Germline assignment: CDR1 LNHDA and CDR2 SQIVND (reference sequence). CDR3 coding DNA: TGTGCCAGTAGTATAGACGGGACAACCTACGAGCAGTACTTC. Translating gives CASSIDGTTYEQYF.